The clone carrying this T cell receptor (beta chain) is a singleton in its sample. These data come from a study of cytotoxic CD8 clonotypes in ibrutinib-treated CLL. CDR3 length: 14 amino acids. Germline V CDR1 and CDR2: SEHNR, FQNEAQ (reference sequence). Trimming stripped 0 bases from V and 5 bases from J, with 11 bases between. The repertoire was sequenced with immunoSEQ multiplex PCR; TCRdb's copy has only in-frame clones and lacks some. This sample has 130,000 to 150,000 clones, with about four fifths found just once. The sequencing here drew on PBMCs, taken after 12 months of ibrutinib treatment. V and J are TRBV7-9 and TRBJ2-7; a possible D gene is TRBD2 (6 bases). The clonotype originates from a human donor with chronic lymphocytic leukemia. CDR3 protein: CASSLARTSHEQYF. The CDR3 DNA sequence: TGTGCCAGCAGCTTAGCGCGTACTAGCCACGAGCAGTACTTC.